This is a list of T cell receptor beta chains from one sample in a study of early T cells in non-severe SARS-CoV-2 infection. One entry per CDR3 protein results from TCRdb running MiXCR on the 5' RACE reads. The sample contains tens of thousands of distinct CDR3 sequences, approximately 12% of which appear only once. The starting material was whole blood, obtained at baseline. The receptors were sampled from an adult who was a healthcare worker with PCR-confirmed SARS-CoV-2 infection or an uninfected control (not recorded which). Each CDR3 is given with its conserved first and last residue. A D gene is named only where the DNA matches it firmly. For some rows the clone size is stated as once, few or many, or as a class when expanded; others skip it.

TRBV12-3/TRBV12-4	-	-	TRBJ2-7	TGTGCCAGCAGTTCCGGACGTTACGAGCAGTACTTC	CASSSGRYEQYF
TRBV6-1	-	-	TRBJ2-7	TGTGCCAGCAGTGAGGTTCCCGGATACGGGCAGTACTTC	CASSEVPGYGQYF
TRBV9	-	TRBD2	TRBJ2-7	TGTGCCAGCAGCCCAGGGACTAGCGGGGCCTACGAGCAGTACTTC	CASSPGTSGAYEQYF
TRBV28	many	-	TRBJ1-2	TGTGCCAGCAGTTTCAGGAATATGGGCACCTTC	CASSFRNMGTF
TRBV5-1	-	-	TRBJ1-4	TGCGCCAGCAGCTTGGAGGGCCCGCGGGAAAAACTGTTTTTT	CASSLEGPREKLFF
TRBV10-3	-	-	TRBJ2-2	TGTGCCATCAGTGAGATGGAAGCGGCCGCGAACACCGGGGAGCTGTTTTTT	CAISEMEAAANTGELFF
TRBV10-2	-	TRBD1	TRBJ1-3	TGCGCCAGCAGATTGGGACAGGGGGTAATTGGAAACACCATATATTTT	CASRLGQGVIGNTIYF
TRBV2	-	TRBD1	TRBJ1-4	TGTGCCAGCATCAATTGGAAGGGGGCGACTAATGAAAAACTGTTTTTT	CASINWKGATNEKLFF
TRBV6-5	few	-	TRBJ2-3	TGTGCCAGCAGTTACACGTGGCCTAGCAGTCACACAGATACGCAGTATTTT	CASSYTWPSSHTDTQYF
TRBV7-9	many	TRBD2	TRBJ2-1	TGTGCCAGCAGCTCTCCGGGACTAGCGGGAGTCAATGAGCAGTTCTTC	CASSSPGLAGVNEQFF
TRBV28	few	-	TRBJ2-7	TGTGCCAGCAGTTTACAGCAGGGGAGGGTCTACGAGCAGTACTTC	CASSLQQGRVYEQYF
TRBV7-2	few	-	TRBJ1-2	TGTGCCAGCAGCTTAGCAAGGGACGGTTATGGCTACACCTTC	CASSLARDGYGYTF
TRBV9	-	TRBD2	TRBJ2-2	TGTGCCAGCAGCGTAGAAGCGGGAACCACCGGGGAGCTGTTTTTT	CASSVEAGTTGELFF
TRBV11-3	-	-	TRBJ1-6	TGTGCCAGCAGCTTACAATCCGGGACGGATCCTAATTCACCCCTCCACTTT	CASSLQSGTDPNSPLHF
TRBV4-2	-	-	TRBJ2-7	TGTGCCAGCAGCGGGGGGGCCGGAGCCTACGAGCAGTACTTC	CASSGGAGAYEQYF
TRBV7-3	many	-	TRBJ1-2	TGTGCCAGCAGCTTAACGGGGTGGGACACTGCGTCTAACTATGGCTACACCTTC	CASSLTGWDTASNYGYTF
TRBV7-9	-	-	TRBJ1-5	TGTGCCAGCAGCTTATCAACGGGGAATCAGCCCCAGCATTTT	CASSLSTGNQPQHF
TRBV6-2/TRBV6-3	-	-	TRBJ1-1	TGTGCCAGCAGTCCAACCTTACAGAGGGTGAACACTGAAGCTTTCTTT	CASSPTLQRVNTEAFF
TRBV5-1	many	-	TRBJ1-2	TGCGCCAGCAGCTTGGCCCTTGGAGACTATGGCTACACCTTC	CASSLALGDYGYTF
TRBV7-8	many	-	TRBJ1-1	TGTGCCAGCAGCTTACCCAGGGGCTCGTTGAACACTGAAGCTTTCTTT	CASSLPRGSLNTEAFF
TRBV18	many	TRBD2	TRBJ2-1	TGTGCCAGCTCACCACGAACTAGCGGGAGTGGCAATGAGCAGTTCTTC	CASSPRTSGSGNEQFF
TRBV11-2	few	-	TRBJ1-2	TGTGCCAGCAGCCTTCGAAGGACGGATTATGGCTACACCTTC	CASSLRRTDYGYTF
TRBV19	few	-	TRBJ2-1	TGTGCCAGTAGTGGGGGGCTCGGATATGAGCAGTTCTTC	CASSGGLGYEQFF
TRBV21-1	many	-	TRBJ2-5	TGTGCCAGCAGCAGAAATGAAGCGGGAGGTCACCAAGAGACCCAGTACTTC	CASSRNEAGGHQETQYF
TRBV11-2	-	-	TRBJ2-7	TGTGCCAGCAGCTCAGGTCCGGGCCAGAAAGTGTGGCTGTACTTC	CASSSGPGQKVWLYF
TRBV6-2/TRBV6-3	few	TRBD1	TRBJ1-5	TGTGCCAGCAGTGAAACAGGGGAGGGGGGCAATCAGCCCCAGCATTTT	CASSETGEGGNQPQHF
TRBV5-5	many	-	TRBJ2-7	TGTGCCAGCAGACAAGGGACGGCCAGCTACGAGCAGTACTTC	CASRQGTASYEQYF
TRBV28	many	-	TRBJ2-7	TGTGCCAGCAGGGACTCCTACGAGCAGTACTTC	CASRDSYEQYF
TRBV5-4	-	TRBD2	TRBJ2-3	TGTGCCAGCAGCTTGGCTAGCGGGAGGGCAGATACGCAGTATTTT	CASSLASGRADTQYF
TRBV28	-	-	TRBJ1-1	TGTGCCAGCAGTCTGACTGACTCCACTGAAGCTTTCTTT	CASSLTDSTEAFF